Each of the 26 T cell receptor beta chains below was sequenced from the same sample in a study of T cell responses to AZD1222 COVID-19 vaccine. Profiling relied on immunoSEQ multiplex PCR, and the TCRdb table lists in-frame clones only, not all of them. The sample contains roughly 120,000 clones, approximately 88% of which appear only once. The sample was peripheral blood, taken on day 0 of MenACWY control vaccination. These TCRs come from an adult in good health.

The J gene is TRBJ2-7, the V gene TRBV28; D ambiguous. V was cut by 6 bases and J by 9 bases, with 12 bases left in between. This CDR3 is built from 11 residues. Germline lookup yields CDR1 MDHEN and CDR2 SYDVKM. CDR3 sequence reads: CASRFGNGQYF. In DNA form, the CDR3 reads TGTGCCAGCAGGTTCGGTAACGGGCAGTACTTC. The full variable domain, with the rest looked up from reference TRBV28 and TRBJ2-7, is DVKVTQSSRYLVKRTGEKVFLECVQDMDHENMFWYRQDPGLGLRLIYFSYDVKMKEKGDIPEGYSVSREKKERFSLILESASTNQTSMYLCASRFGNGQYFGPGTRLTVT.

A single count supports this clone. The V gene is TRBV7-2, the J gene TRBJ1-3, with a tentative D call TRBD1 (6 bases). The CDR3 totals 15 residues. Germline V gene data show CDR1 as SGHTA and CDR2 as FQGNSA. Trimming took off 5 bases at V and 2 bases at J, with 13 bases between the two ends. CDR3 sequence: CASSRHRVPGNTIYF. The CDR3 DNA reads as TGTGCCAGCAGCAGACACAGGGTACCTGGAAACACCATATATTTT.

The genes are TRBV24-1 and TRBJ2-5; no clear D. This CDR3 has 13 residues. Trimming removed 4 bases from V and 4 bases from J, with 9 bases in between. The germline gives CDR1 KGHDR, CDR2 SFDVKD. In DNA, the CDR3 is TGTGCCACCAGTGAATGGGAAGGAGAGACCCAGTACTTC. It translates to CATSEWEGETQYF.

The V call is TRBV4-2, the J call TRBJ2-7, with D possibly being TRBD1 or TRBD2 (6 bases each). Looked up from germline, CDR1 is LGHNA and CDR2 is YNFKEQ. Trimming pared 4 bases from V and 2 bases from J, leaving 12 bases between. This CDR3 comprises 14 residues. CDR3 nucleotide sequence: TGTGCCAGCAGCCTGGCGGGACAAACCTACGAGCAGTACTTC. Translating it yields CASSLAGQTYEQYF.

The V gene is TRBV5-1, the J gene TRBJ2-7; possibly TRBD1 for D (5 bases). Germline assignment: CDR1 SGHRS and CDR2 YFSETQ. Trimming shortened V by 0 bases and J by 6 bases, and 16 bases separated the two germline ends. The CDR3 runs 15 residues. The CDR3 DNA is TGCGCCAGCAGCTTGGGAGACAGAGACTCTCCCGAGCAGTACTTC. It specifies CASSLGDRDSPEQYF. Complete variable domain (other parts from reference TRBV5-1 and TRBJ2-7): KAGVTQTPRYLIKTRGQQVTLSCSPISGHRSVSWYQQTPGQGLQFLFEYFSETQRNKGNFPGRFSGRQFSNSRSEMNVSTLELGDSALYLCASSLGDRDSPEQYFGPGTRLTVT.

Only a few counts were recorded for this clone. The DNA for the CDR3 is TGCGCCAGCAGCATAAGACAGGGGGGGAATGGCTACACCTTC. Its protein is CASSIRQGGNGYTF. The rearrangement joins TRBV5-1 to TRBJ1-2, with 9 nucleotides matching TRBD1. CDR1 and CDR2 (germline): SGHRS, YFSETQ. The V gene end was trimmed by 4 bases and the J gene end by 6 bases; junction bases not matched to a gene: 7. The CDR3 consists of 14 residues.

This chain joins TRBV30 and TRBJ1-3; maybe TRBD1 (5 bases). Germline V gene data show CDR1 as GTSNPN and CDR2 as SVGIG (reference sequence). CDR3 length: 13 amino acids. Trimming took off 2 bases at V and 3 bases at J, with 8 bases between the two ends. CDR3 coding DNA: TGTGCCTGGAGTCGACAGCTTGGAAACACCATATATTTT. Residues: CAWSRQLGNTIYF. Drawing the rest from reference TRBV30 and TRBJ1-3, the complete variable domain is SQTIHQWPATLVQPVGSPLSLECTVEGTSNPNLYWYRQAAGRGLQLLFYSVGIGQISSEVPQNLSASRPQDRQFILSSKKLLLSDSGFYLCAWSRQLGNTIYFGEGSWLTVV.

The chain joins TRBV28 to TRBJ2-7, with TRBD1 as a possible D gene (6 bases). Germline V gives CDR1 MDHEN, CDR2 SYDVKM. V was shortened by 5 bases and J by 1 base, with 15 bases between the two germline ends. The CDR3 has 15 residues. CDR3 DNA: TGTGCCAGCAGTGGACCAGGGGAAGGATCCTACGAGCAGTACTTC. It encodes CASSGPGEGSYEQYF.

The rearrangement links TRBV5-5 to TRBJ1-1; D remains ambiguous. V lost 2 bases to trimming and J lost 1 base, with 9 bases between them. The germline V gene has CDR1 SGHKS and CDR2 YYEKEE (reference sequence). This CDR3 has 14 amino acids. The CDR3 DNA follows: TGTGCCAGCAGCTTACGAGAAGAGAACACTGAAGCTTTCTTT. It is translated as CASSLREENTEAFF.

The rearrangement uses TRBV12-3 or TRBV12-4 and TRBJ1-5, with D hard to call. V was cut by 3 bases and J by 5 bases, with 8 bases left in between. This CDR3 is 13 amino acids long. The DNA of the CDR3 is TGTGCCAGCAGTTTTAGCATGGATCAGCCCCAGCATTTT. This translates into CASSFSMDQPQHF.

This chain connects TRBV10-1 to TRBJ2-3; 9 nucleotides line up with TRBD2. Germline V gene sequence: CDR1 WNHNN, CDR2 SYGVQD (reference sequence). The CDR3 spans 17 residues. Trimming cost V 2 bases and J 3 bases; bases outside gene matches: 9. CDR3 in amino acids: CASSEMASGKRTDTQYF. CDR3 coding DNA: TGCGCCAGCAGTGAGATGGCTAGCGGGAAGCGGACAGATACGCAGTATTTT.

V gene TRBV20-1 combines with J gene TRBJ2-3, with D unclear. Germline V CDR1 and CDR2: DFQATT, SNEGSKA (reference sequence). The CDR3 runs to 11 residues. V lost 0 bases and J 2 bases, leaving 0 bases between the germline ends. CDR3 sequence reads: CSARDTDTQYF. Written as DNA, the CDR3 is TGCAGTGCTAGAGACACAGATACGCAGTATTTT.

The rearrangement joins TRBV30 to TRBJ1-2; 7 bases line up with TRBD1. After removal of 2 bases from V and 1 base from J, the junction contained 7 bases not matched to a gene. CDR1 GTSNPN and CDR2 SVGIG come from the germline V gene (reference sequence). The CDR3 has 15 amino acids. CDR3 amino acids: CAWSKEQGFNYGYTF. Written as DNA, the CDR3 is TGTGCCTGGAGTAAAGAACAGGGGTTTAACTATGGCTACACCTTC.

J is TRBJ2-7 and V is TRBV9; D may be TRBD1 or TRBD2 (5 bases each). The V end lost 4 bases, the J end lost 1 base, and 12 bases lay between the germline ends. Germline V gene lookup returns CDR1 SGDLS and CDR2 YYNGEE. The CDR3 totals 14 residues. CDR3 loop: CASSPGTKSYEQYF. The CDR3 DNA sequence: TGTGCCAGCAGCCCCGGGACCAAATCCTACGAGCAGTACTTC.

The V call is TRBV25-1, the J call TRBJ1-2; D is undetermined. Germline CDR1 reads MGHDK; CDR2 reads SYGVNS. The CDR3 is 11 residues long. V lost 4 bases to trimming and J lost 4 bases, with 4 bases between them. The CDR3 loop reads CASSGGYGYTF. As DNA, the CDR3 is TGTGCCAGCAGTGGTGGCTATGGCTACACCTTC.

The V gene is TRBV2, the J gene TRBJ2-2; D perhaps matches TRBD1 (5 bases). The CDR3 has 14 amino acids. Trimming shortened V by 3 bases and J by 0 bases, and 5 bases separated the two germline ends. Germline V lookup: CDR1 SNHLY, CDR2 FYNNEI. The CDR3 DNA reads as TGTGCCAGCAGTGACAGGGCGAACACCGGGGAGCTGTTTTTT. It specifies CASSDRANTGELFF.

V and J are TRBV23-1 and TRBJ1-1; no clear D gene. TRBV23-1 is classed as an ORF, of uncertain function. The CDR3 totals 13 residues. V was pared by 7 bases and J by 1 base, with 10 bases between. DNA for the CDR3: TGCGCCAGCACACGTCTGGGGAACACTGAAGCTTTCTTT. Protein sequence: CASTRLGNTEAFF.

V is TRBV19 and J is TRBJ1-1; D not certain. Trimming pared 6 bases from V and 1 base from J, leaving 12 bases between. This CDR3 contains 14 residues. Germline CDR1 is LNHDA and CDR2 is SQIVND (reference sequence). The DNA for the CDR3 is TGTGCCAGTAGATTCGCACCCCCGAACACTGAAGCTTTCTTT. Amino acids: CASRFAPPNTEAFF.

The chain is built from TRBV11-2 and TRBJ2-7, with 8 nucleotides matching TRBD1. The CDR3 runs to 15 residues. Germline V lookup: CDR1 SGHAT, CDR2 FQNNGV. The ends lost 5 bases at V and 2 bases at J; junction bases unmatched: 8. The CDR3 region has the DNA TGTGCCAGCAGCGCCGGACAGGGAGCCCCCTACGAGCAGTACTTC. This codes for CASSAGQGAPYEQYF.

The J gene is TRBJ1-3, the V gene TRBV2; no clear D gene. Germline CDR1 is SNHLY and CDR2 is FYNNEI. The CDR3 is made up of 14 amino acids. The V end was cut by 8 bases, the J end by 2 bases, with 13 bases between. CDR3 DNA: TGTGCCAGCTTTCGTCAGAACACTGGAAACACCATATATTTT. Amino acids: CASFRQNTGNTIYF.

V usage is TRBV6-5 and J usage is TRBJ2-5; 7 positions agree with TRBD1. Germline lookup yields CDR1 MNHEY and CDR2 SVGAGI. Trimming removed 6 bases from V and 3 bases from J; junction bases left unmatched: 4. The CDR3 extends over 13 amino acids. For the CDR3, the DNA is TGTGCCAGCAGGGGAACAGGGGAAGAGACCCAGTACTTC. Its translation: CASRGTGEETQYF.

The chain carries TRBV3-1 (or the pseudogene TRBV3-2) and TRBJ1-4; D is unclear. Looked up from germline, CDR1 is LGHDT and CDR2 is YNNKEL (reference sequence). V gave up 4 bases and J gave up 3 bases, with 12 bases separating them. The CDR3 covers 15 residues. The CDR3 sequence is CASSPESYANEKLFF. The CDR3 DNA is TGTGCCAGCAGCCCCGAGTCGTACGCTAATGAAAAACTGTTTTTT.

The chain couples TRBV6-4 to TRBJ1-6, with D perhaps matching TRBD1 (5 bases). Trimming took off 5 bases at V and 3 bases at J, with 11 bases between the two ends. The CDR3 covers 15 residues. Germline assignment: CDR1 MRHNA and CDR2 SNTAGT. The CDR3 spells CASSPDGGYNSPLHF. The CDR3 coding sequence is TGTGCCAGCAGTCCCGACGGGGGCTATAATTCACCCCTCCACTTT.

This clone was seen many times. J is TRBJ1-6 and V is TRBV6-4, with 12 bases aligning to TRBD1. V was pared by 2 bases and J by 10 bases, with 0 bases of the junction left unmatched. The CDR3 extends over 14 amino acids. The germline CDR1 and CDR2 sequences are MRHNA and SNTAGT. CDR3 residues: CASSDGTGGSPLHF. The CDR3 DNA reads as TGTGCCAGCAGTGACGGGACAGGGGGCTCACCCCTCCACTTT.

The chain carries TRBV19 and TRBJ1-5; D is unclear. This CDR3 has 16 amino acids. V dropped 2 bases and J dropped 0 bases, with 11 bases sitting between them. Germline values: CDR1 LNHDA, CDR2 SQIVND (reference sequence). For the CDR3, the DNA is TGTGCCAGTAGTATACTAGGCCTTAATAGCAATCAGCCCCAGCATTTT. This codes for CASSILGLNSNQPQHF.

J is TRBJ1-2 and V is TRBV9; D gene uncertain. Trimming took off 0 bases at V and 8 bases at J, with 8 bases between the two ends. The CDR3 sequence is 12 residues long. The germline V gene encodes CDR1 SGDLS and CDR2 YYNGEE. The CDR3 DNA reads TGTGCCAGCAGCGTAGGAGTCCAAGGCTACACCTTC. Translated, it gives CASSVGVQGYTF.